This entry describes one T cell receptor beta chain. The target antigen is unknown. The source of the sample is a study of CD4 T cells in relation to SARS-CoV-2 and coronaviruses. Whole-study context: After roughly ten days of antigen culture, PBMC TCR beta CDR3s were sequenced.

Overall study findings and caveats: Crossreactivity was assessed only for spike protein, not other viral proteins. Samples before the pandemic and after infection were not matched within any donor.

TCRdb's table, derived via immunoSEQ multiplex PCR, lists solely in-frame clones and lacks some. The table includes just over 15,000 clones, roughly 78% detected once. The unexposed donors gave CD4+ T cells in about 2010-2019, prior to COVID-19. After ten to eleven days of culture, CD4+ T cells were isolated. Cells permitting, SARS-CoV-2 S/N and four cold-coronavirus spikes were tested on unexposed-donor CD4+ T cells. The clonotype comes from a human donor in good health. Sample: CD4+ T cells from PBMCs, cultured in vitro.

CDR3 loop: CASAPRQGAGTDTQYF. DNA of the CDR3: TGTGCCAGCGCCCCTCGACAGGGGGCTGGCACAGATACGCAGTATTTT. V gene TRBV18 combines with J gene TRBJ2-3; 10 nucleotides match TRBD1. Losses at the gene ends were 8 bases for V and 1 base for J; bases not matched to a gene: 9. Germline V gene sequence: CDR1 KGHSH, CDR2 LQKENI. The CDR3 runs to 16 residues.